This T cell receptor beta chain was observed in a study of shared clonotypes between healthy human individuals. TCRdb keeps only in-frame clones here, not all; method: immunoSEQ multiplex PCR. The sample shows hundreds of thousands of clones, 95% to 97% of them seen only once. Naive CD8 cells were CD45RO-negative, positively selected for CCR7, excluding terminally differentiated effector memory CD45RA+ cells. Trimming pared 4 bases from V and 6 bases from J, leaving 9 bases between. Germline V gene lookup returns CDR1 GTSNPN and CDR2 SVGIG (reference sequence). CDR3 length: 12 amino acids. Sequencing input: naive CD8+ T cells sorted from blood. The chain joins TRBV30 to TRBJ2-2; weak D call: TRBD2 (6 bases). The TCR was taken from a young man in good health. The CDR3: CAWNIAAGELFF. The CDR3 DNA is TGTGCCTGGAACATAGCGGCCGGGGAGCTGTTTTTT.